This TCR beta chain was recorded in a study of regulatory T cells in long-lasting Graves disease. Researchers made TCR beta libraries by using iRepertoire HTBI primers and running Arm-PCR on CDR3 regions. TCRdb fed the multiplex PCR reads into MiXCR, producing one record per CDR3 protein. The table has more than 300,000 distinct CDR3 sequences, roughly 21% seen once. Time point noted: persistent/refractory GD, antithyroid drugs over 5 years with positive TRAb. Researchers made the TCR library from RNA that was extracted from PBMCs. Patients all came to the study from an endocrinology department in Xi'an, China. This CDR3 region has 13 residues. V lost 1 base and J 5 bases, leaving 9 bases between the germline ends. In its sample, this clonotype was seen many times.

The receptor's source is a female donor with Graves disease. The V gene is TRBV12-3 or TRBV12-4, the J gene TRBJ2-7; D may be TRBD1 (5 bases). The specimen comprised peripheral blood mononuclear cells (PBMCs), sampled when the disease was refractory, from a patient treated with antithyroid drugs. The CDR3 nucleotides read TGTGCCAGCAGTTTAGGGGGCCTCGACGAGCAGTACTTC. Translation: CASSLGGLDEQYF.